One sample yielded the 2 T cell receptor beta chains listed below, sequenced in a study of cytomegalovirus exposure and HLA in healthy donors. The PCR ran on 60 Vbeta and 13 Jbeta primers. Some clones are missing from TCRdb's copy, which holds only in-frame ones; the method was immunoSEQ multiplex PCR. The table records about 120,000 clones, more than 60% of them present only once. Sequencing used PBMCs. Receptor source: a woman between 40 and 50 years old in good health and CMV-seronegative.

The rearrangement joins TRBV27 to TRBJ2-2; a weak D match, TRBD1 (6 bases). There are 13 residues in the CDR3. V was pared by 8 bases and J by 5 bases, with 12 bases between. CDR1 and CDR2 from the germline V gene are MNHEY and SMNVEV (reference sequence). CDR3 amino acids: CASSSRGTGELFF. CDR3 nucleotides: TGTGCCAGCTCTTCCAGGGGTACCGGGGAGCTGTTTTTT.

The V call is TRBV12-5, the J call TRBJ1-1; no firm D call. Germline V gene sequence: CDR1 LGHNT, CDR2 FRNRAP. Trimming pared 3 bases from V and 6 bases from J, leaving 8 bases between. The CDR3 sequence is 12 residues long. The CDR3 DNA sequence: TGTGCTAGTGGTTTCTCATCGGCTGAAGCTTTCTTT. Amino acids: CASGFSSAEAFF.